This record concerns one TCR beta chain sequence. Under the authors' procedure: Amplification with reference gene primers provided the estimates of nucleated cell counts. Repertoires were generated with immunoSEQ multiplex PCR, while TCRdb's copy carries only in-frame clones and drops some. The DNA gave D and trimming, while V, J and clone size come from that table. This table holds tens of thousands of clones, about 88% found once. This sample was included in a study of blood T cell repertoires in COVID-19. The receptor's source is a human donor in a cohort sampled during active COVID-19. Source material: peripheral blood.

CDR3 loop: CASSLSRDRDSPLHF. The CDR3 nucleotides read TGTGCCAGCAGCCTTAGCCGGGACAGAGATTCACCCCTCCACTTT. This chain links TRBV9 with TRBJ1-6; TRBD1 agrees at 7 bases. This CDR3 is built from 15 residues. Germline values: CDR1 SGDLS, CDR2 YYNGEE. V was pared by 4 bases and J by 8 bases, with 9 bases of the junction left unmatched.